This T cell receptor beta chain was profiled in a study of blood T cell repertoires in COVID-19. Background on the study: COVID-19 samples collected from the United States, Italy and Spain covered acute and convalescent phases. In each case, the material was cDNA or gDNA derived from T cells, B-cell-depleted T cells, or PBMCs.

CDR1 and CDR2 from the germline V gene are SSHAT and FNYEAQ (reference sequence). The CDR3 is 17 amino acids. Germline trimming cut 10 bases from V and 2 bases from J; bases unmatched to any gene: 15. The age range of participants was about 18 to 90 years, with residence in roughly 25 US areas. This clone was counted between two and nine times. Per the original methods: Reference gene primer amplification yielded estimated nucleated cell counts. Assay used: immunoSEQ multiplex PCR; TCRdb lists only in-frame clones, some missing. The V and J calls and clone size are taken from that table; D and trimming were inferred from the DNA. The sample shows 270,000 or so clones, roughly 93% of them seen only once.

This receptor was identified in a middle-aged woman with acute COVID-19. V is TRBV7-7 and J is TRBJ1-2, with 11 positions matching TRBD1. Sequenced material: PBMCs or T cells enriched from blood (not recorded which). Here the CDR3 reads CATSPGQGAILNYGYTF. DNA of the CDR3: TGTGCCACCTCCCCCGGACAGGGGGCAATTTTAAACTATGGCTACACCTTC.